A single T cell receptor (beta chain) is shown here with its context. Its specificity is unknown. Trimming took 5 bases from V and 2 from J; bases not matched to a gene: 2. Looked up from germline, CDR1 is SGHVS and CDR2 is FQNEAQ. The CDR3 sequence is 14 residues long. The data were obtained in a study of shared clonotypes between healthy human individuals. Sequencing was at deep level. The authors loaded about 200 ng DNA, around 30,000 T cell genomes, into sorted-subset replicate PCRs. The table came from immunoSEQ multiplex PCR; TCRdb's copy has only in-frame clones and leaves some out. In the table there are 550,000 to 800,000 clones, about nine tenths of which are singletons. The donors, healthy adults who were HIV-negative, had experienced no recent acute infections or vaccinations. Points from the study as a whole: In several donors, around 5.5% of naive CD4 clonotypes appeared in common.

The sequenced sample consisted of memory CD8+ T cells from PBMCs. Subset reported: CD45RO+ cells pooled with CCR7-negative TemRA cells. The gene calls are TRBV7-8 and TRBJ1-2, with TRBD1 identical over 10 bases. This sequence originates from a man aged 18-30 years in good health. Some clones in this sample may be carry-over from other donors' samples. DNA of the CDR3: TGTGCCAGCAGCACGACAGGGGGCAACTATGGCTACACCTTC. Translation: CASSTTGGNYGYTF.